This T cell receptor (beta chain) emerged from a study of identical twins' blood T cells. TCRdb independently ran MiXCR on the 5' RACE reads; one entry per CDR3 protein. In the table there are roughly 380,000 distinct CDR3 sequences, under 30% of which are singletons. Germline CDR1 reads LGHDT; CDR2 reads YNNKEL (reference sequence). With 3 bases clipped from V and 0 bases from J, the junction kept 4 bases outside the gene matches. The CDR3 extends over 17 amino acids. The chain couples TRBV3-1 to TRBJ2-5, with TRBD2 matching 13 bases. The clonotype originates from a woman aged 18 to 55 in good health. Sequenced: PBMCs. CDR3: CASSQGLAGTYQETQYF. The DNA for the CDR3 is TGTGCCAGCAGCCAGGGACTAGCGGGGACGTACCAAGAGACCCAGTACTTC.